These 25 T cell receptor beta chains were sequenced from one sample in a study of T cells in women clearing cervical HPV infection. Generated by immunoSEQ multiplex PCR, the TCRdb table keeps only in-frame clones and is missing some. The sample includes about 34,000 clones. The sample taken for sequencing was blood buffy coat. The origin of the receptors is a woman between 18 and 70 years old with a cervical HPV16 infection that either progressed to CIN3+ or cleared (not recorded which).

CDR3 DNA (partial): TGTGCCAGCTCTACCCAAACTTCGGGGGATACG. It yields the protein CASSTQTSGDT. The full CDR3 sequence reads CASSTQTSGDTQYF. The chain recombines TRBV18 with TRBJ2-3; perhaps TRBD2 as D (5 bases). The read finishes 3 residues shy of the CDR3 end, and the germline J gene is used to complete it. CDR3 length: 14 amino acids. Per germline, CDR1 KGHSH and CDR2 LQKENI. V gave up 6 bases and J gave up 6 bases, with 16 bases separating them.

With regard to this clone: The sequence runs out 3 residues before the end of the CDR3; the remainder is reconstructed from the germline J gene. This rearrangement joins TRBV5-1 to TRBJ2-7; perhaps TRBD1 as D (6 bases). Trimming removed 2 bases from V and 1 base from J, with 10 bases in between. The germline gives CDR1 SGHRS, CDR2 YFSETQ. This CDR3 region has 14 residues. CDR3 residues: CASSFGDTSYEQYF. CDR3 DNA (partial): TGCGCCAGCAGCTTCGGGGACACATCCTACGAG.

Details on this clone: The read finishes 3 residues shy of the CDR3 end, and the germline J gene is used to complete it. The chain uses TRBV29-1 and TRBJ1-4; possibly TRBD1 for D (5 bases). CDR3 length: 12 residues. From germline, CDR1 is SQVTM and CDR2 ANQGSEA. V shed 6 bases and J shed 8 bases, with 13 bases lying between them. Partial CDR3 DNA: TGCAGCGTGCAATCGACAGACGAAAAA. Translated: CSVQSTDEK. The complete CDR3 reads CSVQSTDEKLFF.

Remarks on this clone: Read sequence stops 3 residues before the CDR3 end, and the germline J gene provides the missing end. The gene calls are TRBV30 and TRBJ1-3; D gene uncertain. Germline V gene lookup returns CDR1 GTSNPN and CDR2 SVGIG (reference sequence). V lost 1 base, J lost 0 bases, and 7 bases lay in between. The CDR3 totals 14 residues. CDR3 bases read: TGTGCCTGGAGTGCCCAGAGCTCTGGAAACACC. Its protein product is CAWSAQSSGNT. The complete CDR3 reads CAWSAQSSGNTIYF.

Comments on this clone: Read coverage stops 3 residues before the CDR3 terminus; the germline J gene supplies the remainder. The chain links TRBV6-2 or TRBV6-3 to TRBJ1-1; maybe TRBD1 (5 bases). CDR1 is MNHEY and CDR2 is SVGEGT in the germline V gene. V dropped 5 bases and J dropped 3 bases, with 16 bases sitting between them. The CDR3 length is 15 residues. This CDR3 reads CASSPPLGVDTEAFF. CDR3 bases read: TGTGCCAGCAGTCCCCCCCTAGGGGTTGACACTGAA.

Regarding this clone: The CDR3 extends 3 residues past the end of the read, so its final part is completed from the germline J gene. The rearrangement uses TRBV19 and TRBJ1-2; TRBD1 aligns across 10 bases. Germline CDR1 LNHDA, CDR2 SQIVND (reference sequence). Trimming removed 11 bases from V and 4 bases from J; junction bases left unmatched: 7. The CDR3 is made up of 13 amino acids. Incomplete CDR3 DNA: TGTGCCGCCTGCGACAGGGGGCTCTATGGC. Translated: CAACDRGLYG. The CDR3 in full is CAACDRGLYGYTF. Together with reference TRBV19 and TRBJ1-2, the CDR3 gives the full variable domain: DGGITQSPKYLFRKEGQNVTLSCEQNLNHDAMYWYRQDPGQGLRLIYYSQIVNDFQKGDIAEGYSVSREKKESFPLTVTSAQKNPTAFYLCAACDRGLYGYTFGSGTRLTVV.

In the case of this clone: The read terminates 3 residues ahead of where the CDR3 ends, so the germline J gene completes it. The gene calls are TRBV18 and TRBJ1-1; possibly TRBD1 for D (5 bases). Trimming took 0 bases from V and 0 from J, leaving 8 bases between them. Germline CDR1 and CDR2: KGHSH and LQKENI. The CDR3 runs 15 residues. The part of the CDR3 DNA that was read is TGTGCCAGCTCACCACCGGGGCGGATGAACACTGAA. Protein: CASSPPGRMNTE. The full CDR3 protein is CASSPPGRMNTEAFF.

As concerns this clone: The read is 3 residues too short to cover the CDR3 end, so that end is filled in from the germline J gene. The chain joins TRBV10-1 to TRBJ1-6; D possibly corresponds to TRBD1 (6 bases). With 2 bases removed from V and 10 bases from J, the gap between germline ends came to 9 bases. Germline loops: CDR1 WNHNN, CDR2 SYGVQD (reference sequence). The CDR3 is 13 residues long. The CDR3 loop is CASSEATGSPLHF. Partial CDR3 DNA: TGCGCCAGCAGTGAGGCGACAGGATCACCC.

To note about this clone: The CDR3 goes on 3 residues after the read ends, and that part is filled in from the germline J gene. This chain uses TRBV12-3 or TRBV12-4 with TRBJ2-3; 9 nucleotides align to TRBD2. The CDR3 runs 15 residues. V lost 3 bases, J lost 1 base, and 2 bases stayed unmatched. The CDR3 loop reads CASSLGGGGTDTQYF. The sequenced CDR3 bases are TGTGCCAGCAGTTTGGGCGGGGGGGGCACAGATACG.

About this clone: The CDR3 end is not reached by the read, which stops 3 residues before it; the germline J gene fills it in. The chain links TRBV29-1 to TRBJ2-3, with 11 bases that match TRBD2. The V and J ends lost 3 bases and 5 bases, in that order; junction bases with no gene match: 7. The CDR3 is made up of 15 amino acids. The germline V gene encodes CDR1 SQVTM and CDR2 ANQGSEA. The sequenced part of the CDR3 DNA is TGCAGCGTTGATGCCCTAGCGGGGGGAAGAGATACG. Translation gives CSVDALAGGRDT. Given in full, the CDR3 is CSVDALAGGRDTQYF.

Note on this clone: The read is 3 residues too short to cover the CDR3 end, so that end is filled in from the germline J gene. The chain uses TRBV7-6 and TRBJ2-3, with D possibly being TRBD1 (6 bases). The V end lost 1 base, the J end lost 1 base, and 9 bases lay between the germline ends. The CDR3 totals 15 residues. CDR1 is SGHVS and CDR2 is FNYEAQ in the germline V gene. The chain's CDR3 is CASSLDWGRTDTQYF. CDR3 DNA, as far as it was read: TGTGCCAGCAGCTTAGATTGGGGGCGCACAGATACG.

Turning to this clone: The observed sequence ends 3 residues before the CDR3 terminus, with the missing tail filled in from the germline J gene. The chain recombines TRBV7-2 with TRBJ2-5; D possibly uses TRBD1 or TRBD2 (5 bases each). V gave up 1 base and J gave up 6 bases, with 12 bases separating them. The CDR3 runs to 14 residues. From germline, CDR1 is SGHTA and CDR2 FQGNSA. This CDR3 reads CASSLVEGRKTQYF. CDR3 DNA (partial): TGTGCCAGCAGCTTAGTTGAGGGGCGTAAGACC.

Of note for this clone: Read data end 3 residues before the CDR3 end; the end is taken from the germline J gene. This rearrangement joins TRBV20-1 to TRBJ2-5, with 13 bases fitting TRBD2. The CDR3 is made up of 15 amino acids. With 1 base clipped from V and 3 bases from J, the junction kept 2 bases outside the gene matches. Germline V CDR1 and CDR2: DFQATT, SNEGSKA (reference sequence). The CDR3 sequence is CSARGGTSGEETQYF. The CDR3 bases that were read are TGCAGTGCTAGAGGCGGGACTAGCGGGGAAGAGACC.

Worth noting for this clone: The CDR3 end falls 3 residues outside the read, so it is completed with the germline J gene. The V and J genes are TRBV6-1 and TRBJ1-5, with D unclear. Germline lookup yields CDR1 MNHNS and CDR2 SASEGT. The CDR3 contains 14 residues. The ends were cut back, 3 bases at V and 3 bases at J, with 9 bases in the middle. The sequenced part of the CDR3 DNA is TGTGCCAGCAGTGAGGCCCTTTCCAATCAGCCC. Translating it yields CASSEALSNQP. The full CDR3 is CASSEALSNQPQHF.

Points on this clone: The read ends 3 residues shy of where the CDR3 ends; the end is completed using the germline J gene. The chain uses TRBV2 and TRBJ2-3; D is unresolved. There are 13 residues in the CDR3. Per germline, CDR1 SNHLY and CDR2 FYNNEI. Deletions cut 7 bases from V and 0 bases from J, with 8 bases between. CDR3 amino acids: CASTGGSTDTQYF. CDR3 bases read: TGTGCCAGCACTGGCGGCAGCACAGATACG.

As to this clone: Coverage ceases 3 residues before the CDR3 finishes, and the germline J gene fills in the end. This rearrangement joins TRBV2 to TRBJ2-7; 11 bases line up with TRBD2. The CDR3 extends over 15 amino acids. Germline values: CDR1 SNHLY, CDR2 FYNNEI. V was clipped by 7 bases and J by 3 bases; unmatched bases: 8. The sequenced part of the CDR3 DNA is TGTGCCAGCAAGGTAACTAGCGGGGGAGTCTACGAG. Translated: CASKVTSGGVYE. The full CDR3 protein reads CASKVTSGGVYEQYF.

About this clone itself: The sequenced fragment ends 3 residues before the CDR3 boundary, so the rest is inferred from the germline J gene. The gene calls are TRBV19 and TRBJ1-1; D uncertain. CDR1 and CDR2 (germline): LNHDA, SQIVND (reference sequence). This CDR3 is built from 12 residues. V dropped 6 bases and J dropped 2 bases, with 7 bases sitting between them. The CDR3 loop is CASSYYNTEAFF. CDR3 bases read: TGTGCCAGTAGCTATTACAACACTGAA.

Remarks on this clone: The CDR3 end is not reached by the read, which stops 3 residues before it; the germline J gene fills it in. V gene TRBV19 combines with J gene TRBJ1-4, with no clear D. The germline gives CDR1 LNHDA, CDR2 SQIVND (reference sequence). This CDR3 is built from 18 residues. CDR3 DNA (partial): TGTGCCAGTAGTATGTTACCGGAACAGAGCTCCTATAATTCACCA. Its translation is CASSMLPEQSSYNSP. The CDR3 in full is CASSMLPEQSSYNSPLFF.

Concerning this clone: The read gets to within 3 residues of the CDR3 end, and the germline J gene fills in the rest. V usage is TRBV20-1 and J usage is TRBJ2-7; 8 nucleotides align to TRBD1. Germline trimming cut 6 bases from V and 3 bases from J; bases unmatched to any gene: 10. The length of the CDR3 is 14 residues. The germline CDR1 and CDR2 sequences are DFQATT and SNEGSKA (reference sequence). CDR3 DNA (partial): TGCAGTGCCTCAGCCGGGACAGGAATCTACGAG. This sequence encodes CSASAGTGIYE. The whole CDR3 sequence is CSASAGTGIYEQYF.

In regard to this clone: The read terminates 3 residues ahead of where the CDR3 ends, so the germline J gene completes it. The V call is TRBV20-1, the J call TRBJ2-7; TRBD1 matches 9 bases. This CDR3 has 14 residues. V shed 3 bases, J shed 6 bases, and the junction held 9 bases outside the gene matches. The germline CDR1 and CDR2 sequences are DFQATT and SNEGSKA (reference sequence). CDR3 protein: CSASSGTGLGEQYF. The CDR3 bases that were read are TGCAGTGCTAGTTCAGGGACAGGGCTTGGCGAG.

As to this clone: Sequencing ends 3 residues short of the CDR3 end; the germline J gene provides the rest. V and J are TRBV2 and TRBJ2-2; unclear D gene. Germline V lookup: CDR1 SNHLY, CDR2 FYNNEI. The CDR3 covers 13 residues. V was trimmed by 2 bases and J by 4 bases, leaving 5 bases between them. Incomplete CDR3 DNA: TGTGCCAGCAGTGAACTCAGCACCGGGGAG. Protein: CASSELSTGE. The whole CDR3 sequence is CASSELSTGELFF.

A remark on this clone: The CDR3 extends 3 residues past the end of the read, so its final part is completed from the germline J gene. V gene TRBV5-1 combines with J gene TRBJ2-1; TRBD1 matches at 11 bases. Losses at the gene ends were 0 bases for V and 4 bases for J; bases not matched to a gene: 3. Germline V CDR1 and CDR2: SGHRS, YFSETQ. The length of the CDR3 is 16 residues. Here the CDR3 reads CASSLGGQGVYNEQFF. CDR3 bases read: TGCGCCAGCAGCTTGGGGGGACAGGGGGTATACAATGAG.

A word on this clone: One end of the junction fails to match germline, which may point to a read error. The CDR3 end is not reached by the read, which stops 3 residues before it; the germline J gene fills it in. The rearrangement links TRBV30 to TRBJ1-3; 7 nucleotides agree with TRBD1. The germline CDR1 and CDR2 sequences are GTSNPN and SVGIG (reference sequence). The CDR3 length is 13 residues. CDR3 in amino acids: CAWKRDRGNAIYF. The sequenced part of the CDR3 DNA is TGTGCCTGGAAACGGGACAGAGGAAACGCC.

A remark on this clone: Read sequence stops 3 residues before the CDR3 end, and the germline J gene provides the missing end. The chain joins TRBV6-2 or TRBV6-3 to TRBJ2-3, with unresolved D. The length of the CDR3 is 15 residues. Trimming cost V 6 bases and J 5 bases, with 18 bases left between them. Germline V gene data show CDR1 as MNHEY and CDR2 as SVGEGT. The sequenced part of the CDR3 DNA is TGTGCCAGCAGCCTCCAGGTCCGGCGTGGAGATACG. Translating gives CASSLQVRRGDT. The whole CDR3 region reads CASSLQVRRGDTQYF.

CDR3 protein: CSVGRLVGETQYF. CDR3 DNA (partial): TGCAGCGTTGGCCGACTAGTCGGAGAGACC. J is TRBJ2-5 and V is TRBV29-1; a weak D match, TRBD2 (6 bases). The read comes to an end 3 residues before the CDR3 does, leaving the germline J gene to fill in the end. The CDR3 is made up of 13 amino acids. Germline CDR1 reads SQVTM; CDR2 reads ANQGSEA. V shed 4 bases and J shed 4 bases, with 13 bases lying between them.